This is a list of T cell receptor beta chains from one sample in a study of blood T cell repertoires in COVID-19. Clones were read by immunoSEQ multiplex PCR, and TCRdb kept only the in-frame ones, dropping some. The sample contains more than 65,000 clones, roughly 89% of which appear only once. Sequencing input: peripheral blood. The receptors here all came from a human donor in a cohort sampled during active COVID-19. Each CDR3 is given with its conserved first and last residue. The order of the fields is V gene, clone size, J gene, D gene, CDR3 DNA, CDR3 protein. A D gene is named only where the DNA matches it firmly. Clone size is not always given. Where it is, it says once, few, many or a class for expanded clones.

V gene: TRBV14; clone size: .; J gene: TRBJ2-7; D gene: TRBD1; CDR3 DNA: TGTGCCAGCAGCCAGAGGGACGGGACAGCCTACGAGCAGTACTTC; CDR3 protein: CASSQRDGTAYEQYF
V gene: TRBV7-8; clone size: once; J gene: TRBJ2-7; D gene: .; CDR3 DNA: TGTGCCAGCAGCTCCCCGGACAGACTTACCTACGAGCAGTACTTC; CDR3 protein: CASSSPDRLTYEQYF
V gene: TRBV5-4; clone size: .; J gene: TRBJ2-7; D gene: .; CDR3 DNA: TGTGCCAGCAGCCCGGCGGGGGCTTCCCACGAGCAGTACTTC; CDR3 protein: CASSPAGASHEQYF
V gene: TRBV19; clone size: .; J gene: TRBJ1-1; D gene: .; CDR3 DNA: TGTGCCAGTAGTATACTACGGAACACTGAAGCTTTCTTT; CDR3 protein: CASSILRNTEAFF
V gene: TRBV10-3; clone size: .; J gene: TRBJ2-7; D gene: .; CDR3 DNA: TGTGCCATCAGTGACAACTCCTACGAGCAGTACTTC; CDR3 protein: CAISDNSYEQYF
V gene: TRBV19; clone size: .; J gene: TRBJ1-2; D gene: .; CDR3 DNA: TGTGCCAGTAATCCAGGGATCTATTATGGCTACACCTTC; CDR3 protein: CASNPGIYYGYTF
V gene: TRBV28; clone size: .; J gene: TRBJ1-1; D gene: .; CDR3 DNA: TGTGCCAGCAGCGTCCCAGGGCGGGGGAAGGGAGAAGCTTTCTTT; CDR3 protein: CASSVPGRGKGEAFF
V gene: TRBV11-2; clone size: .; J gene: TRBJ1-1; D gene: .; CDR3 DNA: TGTGCCAGCAGCGCCGCGAATTTTCAGGCCTTAGGCCGGAACACTGAAGCTTTCTTT; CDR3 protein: CASSAANFQALGRNTEAFF
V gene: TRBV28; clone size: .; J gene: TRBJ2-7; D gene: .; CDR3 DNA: TGTGCCAGCAGTTCCTTTTTACTCGGACATCGCGACGAGCAGTACTTC; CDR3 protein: CASSSFLLGHRDEQYF
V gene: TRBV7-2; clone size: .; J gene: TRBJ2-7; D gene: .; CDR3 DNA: TGTGCCAGCAGCTTAGGTATTAGGGCGGGGCCTACCTACGAGCAGTACTTC; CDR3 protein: CASSLGIRAGPTYEQYF
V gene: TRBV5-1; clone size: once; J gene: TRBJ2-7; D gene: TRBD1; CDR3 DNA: TGCGCCAGCAGCTTGGCGACAGGGGCCCTCTACGAGCAGTACTTC; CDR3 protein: CASSLATGALYEQYF
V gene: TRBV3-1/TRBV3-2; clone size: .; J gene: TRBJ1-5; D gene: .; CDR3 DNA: TGTGCCAGCAGCCAAGCCACGGGCAATCAGCCCCAGCATTTT; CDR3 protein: CASSQATGNQPQHF
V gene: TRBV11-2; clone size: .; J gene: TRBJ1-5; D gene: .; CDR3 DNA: TGTGCCAGCAGCCCCGCCGGGTCCAATCAGCCCCAGCATTTT; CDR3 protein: CASSPAGSNQPQHF
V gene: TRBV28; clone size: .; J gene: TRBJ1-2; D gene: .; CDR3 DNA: TGTGCCAGCAGTGAAGGAGGGGACTATGGCTACACCTTC; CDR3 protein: CASSEGGDYGYTF
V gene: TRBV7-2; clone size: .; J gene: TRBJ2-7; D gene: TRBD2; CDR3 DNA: TGTGCCAGCAGCTTAGCTGCTAGCGGGGCCACCTACGAGCAGTACTTC; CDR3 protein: CASSLAASGATYEQYF
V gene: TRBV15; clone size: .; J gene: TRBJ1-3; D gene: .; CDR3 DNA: TGTGCCACCAGCAGAGATCCGGCTAGCTCTGGAAACACCATATATTTT; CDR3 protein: CATSRDPASSGNTIYF
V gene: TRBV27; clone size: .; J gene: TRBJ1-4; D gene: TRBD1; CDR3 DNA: TGTGCCAGCAGTTTTTCAGGGGGCCGGGAAAAACTGTTTTTT; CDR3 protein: CASSFSGGREKLFF
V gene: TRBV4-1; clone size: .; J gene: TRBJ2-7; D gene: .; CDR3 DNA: TGCGCCAGCAGCCAGTCGTCTGGGCAGGGGAGTGTCGAGCAGTACTTC; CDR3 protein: CASSQSSGQGSVEQYF
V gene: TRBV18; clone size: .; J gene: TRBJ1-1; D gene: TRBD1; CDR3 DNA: TGTGCCAGCACAATGACAGGGTCGAACACTGAAGCTTTCTTT; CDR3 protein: CASTMTGSNTEAFF
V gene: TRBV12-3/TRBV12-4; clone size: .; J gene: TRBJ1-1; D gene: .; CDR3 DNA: TGTGCCAGCAGTTTACAGACTGAAGCTTTCTTT; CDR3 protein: CASSLQTEAFF
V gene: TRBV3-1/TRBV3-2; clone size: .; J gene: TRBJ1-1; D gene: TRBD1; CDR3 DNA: TGTGCCAGCAGCACCCCACAGGGGAGCACTGAAGCTTTCTTT; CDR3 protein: CASSTPQGSTEAFF
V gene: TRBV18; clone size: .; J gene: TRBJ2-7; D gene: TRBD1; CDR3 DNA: TGTGCCAGCTCACCGGGGGGATGGGACAGGTACGAGCAGTACTTC; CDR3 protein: CASSPGGWDRYEQYF
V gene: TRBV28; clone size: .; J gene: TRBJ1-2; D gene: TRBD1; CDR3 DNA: TGTGCCAGCAGTTGGGACAGGGCTCTCGGCTACACCTTC; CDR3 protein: CASSWDRALGYTF
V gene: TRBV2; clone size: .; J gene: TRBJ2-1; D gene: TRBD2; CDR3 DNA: TGTGCCAGCAGTGAATGGGGGGGTAGCTCCTACAATGAGCAGTTCTTC; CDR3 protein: CASSEWGGSSYNEQFF
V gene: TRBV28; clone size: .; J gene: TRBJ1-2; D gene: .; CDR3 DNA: TGTGCCAGCAGCTTAAAACGAAAACCCCGGGAGGGCTACACCTTC; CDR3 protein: CASSLKRKPREGYTF
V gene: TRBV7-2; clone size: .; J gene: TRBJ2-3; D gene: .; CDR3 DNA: TGTGCCAGCAGCTTCCGGACCGGAGGGACGGATACGCAGTATTTT; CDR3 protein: CASSFRTGGTDTQYF
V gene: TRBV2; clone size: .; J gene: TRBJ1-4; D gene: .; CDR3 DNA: TGTGCCAGCAGTGACGTGGGGGGGGCTGCTAATGAAAAACTGTTTTTT; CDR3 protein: CASSDVGGAANEKLFF
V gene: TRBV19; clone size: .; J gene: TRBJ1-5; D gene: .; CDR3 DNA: TGTGCCAGTAAAGAAACAGCTTATAGCAATCAGCCCCAGCATTTT; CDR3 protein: CASKETAYSNQPQHF
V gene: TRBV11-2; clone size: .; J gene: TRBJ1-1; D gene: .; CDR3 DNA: TGTGCCAGCAGCTTGAATCCCCGGGTTGGACAGTTGAACACTGAAGCTTTCTTT; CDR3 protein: CASSLNPRVGQLNTEAFF
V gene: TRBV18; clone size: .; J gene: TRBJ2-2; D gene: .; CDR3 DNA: TGTGCCAGCTCACCGCAACCCCCGAGGAACACCGGGGAGCTGTTTTTT; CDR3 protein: CASSPQPPRNTGELFF
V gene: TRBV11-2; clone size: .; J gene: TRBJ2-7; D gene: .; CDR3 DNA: TGTGCCAGCAGACCCACCCAGGCATCCCTCTACGAGCAGTACTTC; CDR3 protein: CASRPTQASLYEQYF
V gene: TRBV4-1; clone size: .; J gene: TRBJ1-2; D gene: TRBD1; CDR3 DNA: TGCGCCAGCAGCCACCCCGGGACAGCTGGAAACTATGGCTACACCTTC; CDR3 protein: CASSHPGTAGNYGYTF
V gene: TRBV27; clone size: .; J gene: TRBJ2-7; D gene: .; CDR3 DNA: TGTGCCAGCAGTCCCGTGACAGGAACCGAGCAGTACTTC; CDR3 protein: CASSPVTGTEQYF
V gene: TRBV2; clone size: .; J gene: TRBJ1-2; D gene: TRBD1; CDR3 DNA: TGTGCCAGCAGTGGAGGGGACAGAGAATCGACTAACTATGGCTACACCTTC; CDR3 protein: CASSGGDRESTNYGYTF
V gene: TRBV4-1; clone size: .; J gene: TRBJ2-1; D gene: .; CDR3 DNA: TGCGCCAGCAGCCAAGGGTGGCCCAGGCTGCATGAGCAGTTCTTC; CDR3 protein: CASSQGWPRLHEQFF
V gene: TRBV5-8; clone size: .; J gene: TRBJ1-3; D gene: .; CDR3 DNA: TGTGCCAGCAGCTTGGCAGGGGCCCATTCTGGAAACACCATATATTTT; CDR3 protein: CASSLAGAHSGNTIYF
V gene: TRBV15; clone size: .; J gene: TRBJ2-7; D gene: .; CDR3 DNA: TGTGCCACCAGCAGAGGGACAGACTCCTACAAGCAGTACTTC; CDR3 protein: CATSRGTDSYKQYF
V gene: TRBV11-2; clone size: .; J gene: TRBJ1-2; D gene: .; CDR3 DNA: TGTGCCAGCAGCTTGGGGATACAGGACTACACCTTC; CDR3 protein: CASSLGIQDYTF
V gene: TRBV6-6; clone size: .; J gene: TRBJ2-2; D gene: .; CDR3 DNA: TGTGCCAGTACCTCGGGACACAACACCGGGGAGCTGTTTTTT; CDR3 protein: CASTSGHNTGELFF
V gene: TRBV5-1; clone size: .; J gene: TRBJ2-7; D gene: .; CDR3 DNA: TGCGCCAGCAGCCCAGACTCCTCCTACGAGCAGTACTTC; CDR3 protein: CASSPDSSYEQYF
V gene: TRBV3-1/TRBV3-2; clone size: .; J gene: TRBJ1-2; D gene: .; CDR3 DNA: TGTGCCAGCAGCCAAGAAGCGGGTAAGGAAGATGGCTACACCTTC; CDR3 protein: CASSQEAGKEDGYTF
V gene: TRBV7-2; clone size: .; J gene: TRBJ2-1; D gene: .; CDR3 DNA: TGTGCCAGCAGCACCACGGGTGAGCAGTTCTTC; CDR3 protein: CASSTTGEQFF